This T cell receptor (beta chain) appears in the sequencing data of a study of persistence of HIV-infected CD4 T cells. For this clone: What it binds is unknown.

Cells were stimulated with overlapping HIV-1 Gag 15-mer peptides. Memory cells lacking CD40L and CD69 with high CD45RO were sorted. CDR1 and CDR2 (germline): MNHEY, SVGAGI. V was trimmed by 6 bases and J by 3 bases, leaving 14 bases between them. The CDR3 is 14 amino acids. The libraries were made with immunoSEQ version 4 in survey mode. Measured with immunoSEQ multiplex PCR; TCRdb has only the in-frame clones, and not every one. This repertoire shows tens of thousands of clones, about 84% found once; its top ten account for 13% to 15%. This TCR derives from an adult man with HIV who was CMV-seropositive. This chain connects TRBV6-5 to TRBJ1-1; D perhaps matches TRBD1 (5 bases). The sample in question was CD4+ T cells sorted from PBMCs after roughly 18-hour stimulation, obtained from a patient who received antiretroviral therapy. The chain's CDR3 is CASSPREGHTEAFF. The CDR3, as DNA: TGTGCCAGCAGCCCCAGGGAGGGGCACACTGAAGCTTTCTTT.